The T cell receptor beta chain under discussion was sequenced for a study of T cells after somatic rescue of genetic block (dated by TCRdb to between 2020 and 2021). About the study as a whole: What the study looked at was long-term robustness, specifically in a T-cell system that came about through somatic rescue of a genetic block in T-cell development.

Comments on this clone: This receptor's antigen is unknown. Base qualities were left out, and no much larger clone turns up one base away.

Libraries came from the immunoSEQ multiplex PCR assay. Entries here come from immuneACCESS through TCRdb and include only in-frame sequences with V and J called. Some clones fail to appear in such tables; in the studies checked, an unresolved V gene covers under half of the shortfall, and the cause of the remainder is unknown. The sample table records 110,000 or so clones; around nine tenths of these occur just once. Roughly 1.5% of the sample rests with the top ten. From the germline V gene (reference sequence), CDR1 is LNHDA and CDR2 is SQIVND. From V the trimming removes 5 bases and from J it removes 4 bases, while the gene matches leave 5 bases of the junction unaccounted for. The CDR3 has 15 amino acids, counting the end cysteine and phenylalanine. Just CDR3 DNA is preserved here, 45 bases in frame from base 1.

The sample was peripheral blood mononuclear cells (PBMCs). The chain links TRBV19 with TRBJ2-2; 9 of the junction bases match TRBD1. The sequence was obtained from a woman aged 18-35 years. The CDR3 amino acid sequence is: CASSYRGLGTGELFF. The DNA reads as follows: TGTGCCAGTAGTTACAGGGGGCTGGGCACCGGGGAGCTGTTTTTT.